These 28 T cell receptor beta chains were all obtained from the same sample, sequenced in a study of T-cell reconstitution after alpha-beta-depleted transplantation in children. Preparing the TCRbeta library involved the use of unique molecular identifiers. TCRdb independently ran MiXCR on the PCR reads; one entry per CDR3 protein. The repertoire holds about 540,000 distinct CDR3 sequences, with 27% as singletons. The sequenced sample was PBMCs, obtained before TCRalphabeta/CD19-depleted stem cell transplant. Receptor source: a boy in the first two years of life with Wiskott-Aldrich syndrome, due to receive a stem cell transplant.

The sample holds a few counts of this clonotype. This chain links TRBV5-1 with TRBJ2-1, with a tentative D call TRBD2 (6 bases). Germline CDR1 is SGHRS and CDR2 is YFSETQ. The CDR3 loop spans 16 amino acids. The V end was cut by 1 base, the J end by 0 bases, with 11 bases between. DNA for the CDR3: TGCGCCAGCAGCTTGTCCGGACTATACTCCTACAATGAGCAGTTCTTC. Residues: CASSLSGLYSYNEQFF.

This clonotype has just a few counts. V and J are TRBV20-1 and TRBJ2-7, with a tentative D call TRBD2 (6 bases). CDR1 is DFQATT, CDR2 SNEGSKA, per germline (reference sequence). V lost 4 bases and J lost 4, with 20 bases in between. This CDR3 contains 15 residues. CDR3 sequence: CSAINSGRDMYEQYF. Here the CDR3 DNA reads TGCAGTGCTATCAACAGCGGGCGGGATATGTACGAGCAGTACTTC.

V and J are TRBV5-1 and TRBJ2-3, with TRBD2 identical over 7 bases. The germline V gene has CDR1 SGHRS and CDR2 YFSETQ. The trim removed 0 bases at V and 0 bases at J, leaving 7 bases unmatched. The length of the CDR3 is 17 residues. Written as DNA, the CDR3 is TGCGCCAGCAGCTTGGCCCGTGGCGGGGGAAGCACAGATACGCAGTATTTT. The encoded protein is CASSLARGGGSTDTQYF.

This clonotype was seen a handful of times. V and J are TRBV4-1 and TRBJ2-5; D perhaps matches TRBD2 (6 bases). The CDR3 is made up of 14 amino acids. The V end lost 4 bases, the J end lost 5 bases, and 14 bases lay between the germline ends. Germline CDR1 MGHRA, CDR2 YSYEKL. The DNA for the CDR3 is TGCGCCAGCAGCCCTCGTCTCGGGAGTGAGACCCAGTACTTC. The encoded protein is CASSPRLGSETQYF.

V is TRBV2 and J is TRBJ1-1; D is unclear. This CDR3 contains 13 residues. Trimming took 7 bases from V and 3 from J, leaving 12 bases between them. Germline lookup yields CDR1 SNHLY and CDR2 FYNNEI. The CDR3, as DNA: TGTGCCAGCAACGACGGTGGAGACACTGAAGCTTTCTTT. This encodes CASNDGGDTEAFF.

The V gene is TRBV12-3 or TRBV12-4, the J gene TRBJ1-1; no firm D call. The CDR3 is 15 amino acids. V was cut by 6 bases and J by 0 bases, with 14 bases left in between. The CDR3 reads CASSRGRNLNTEAFF. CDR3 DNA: TGTGCCAGCAGCCGTGGACGGAACCTGAACACTGAAGCTTTCTTT.

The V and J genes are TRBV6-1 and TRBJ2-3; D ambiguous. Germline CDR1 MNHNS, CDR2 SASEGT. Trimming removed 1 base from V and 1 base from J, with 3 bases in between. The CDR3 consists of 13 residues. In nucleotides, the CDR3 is TGTGCCAGCAGTGAAGTCCGCACAGATACGCAGTATTTT. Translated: CASSEVRTDTQYF.

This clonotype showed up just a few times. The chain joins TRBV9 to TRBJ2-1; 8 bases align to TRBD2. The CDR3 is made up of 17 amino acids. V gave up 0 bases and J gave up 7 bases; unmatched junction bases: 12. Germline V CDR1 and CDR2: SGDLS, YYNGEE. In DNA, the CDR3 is TGTGCCAGCAGCGTAGACATTGGGGCGGGAGGTGCGAATGAGCAGTTCTTC. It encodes CASSVDIGAGGANEQFF.

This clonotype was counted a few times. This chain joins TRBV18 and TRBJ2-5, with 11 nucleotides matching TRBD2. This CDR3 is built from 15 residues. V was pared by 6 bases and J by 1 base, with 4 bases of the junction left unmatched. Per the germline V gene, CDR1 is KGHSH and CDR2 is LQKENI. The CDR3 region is CASSRLAGPQETQYF. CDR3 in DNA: TGTGCCAGCTCGCGACTAGCGGGACCCCAAGAGACCCAGTACTTC.

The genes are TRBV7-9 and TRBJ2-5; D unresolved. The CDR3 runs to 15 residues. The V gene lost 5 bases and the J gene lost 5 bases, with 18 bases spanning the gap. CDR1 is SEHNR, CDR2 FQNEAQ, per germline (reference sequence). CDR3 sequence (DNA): TGTGCCAGCAGCCCAGGTCGGGCCCGTGGGGAGACCCAGTACTTC. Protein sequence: CASSPGRARGETQYF.

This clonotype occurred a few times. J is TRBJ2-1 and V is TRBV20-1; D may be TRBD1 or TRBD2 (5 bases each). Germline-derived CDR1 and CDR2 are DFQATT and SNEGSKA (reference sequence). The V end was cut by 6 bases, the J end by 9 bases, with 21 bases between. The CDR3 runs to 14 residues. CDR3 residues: CSASRPSWGSEQFF. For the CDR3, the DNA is TGCAGTGCCTCACGACCTAGTTGGGGGAGTGAGCAGTTCTTC.

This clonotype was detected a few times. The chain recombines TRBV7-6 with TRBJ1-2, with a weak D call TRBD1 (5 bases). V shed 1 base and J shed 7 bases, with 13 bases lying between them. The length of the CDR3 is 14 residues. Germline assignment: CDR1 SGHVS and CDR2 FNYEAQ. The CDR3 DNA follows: TGTGCCAGCAGCTTAGGATGGGGGAAGAGTGGCTACACCTTC. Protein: CASSLGWGKSGYTF. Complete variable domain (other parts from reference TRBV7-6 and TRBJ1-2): GAGVSQSPRYKVTKRGQDVALRCDPISGHVSLYWYRQALGQGPEFLTYFNYEAQQDKSGLPNDRFSAERPEGSISTLTIQRTEQRDSAMYRCASSLGWGKSGYTFGSGTRLTVV.

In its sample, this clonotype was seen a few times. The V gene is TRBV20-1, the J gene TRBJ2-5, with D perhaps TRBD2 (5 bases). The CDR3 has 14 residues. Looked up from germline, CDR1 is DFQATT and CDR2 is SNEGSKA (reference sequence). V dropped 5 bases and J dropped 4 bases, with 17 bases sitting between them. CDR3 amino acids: CSARLAWRAETQYF. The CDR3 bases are TGCAGTGCTCGACTGGCCTGGCGGGCAGAGACCCAGTACTTC.

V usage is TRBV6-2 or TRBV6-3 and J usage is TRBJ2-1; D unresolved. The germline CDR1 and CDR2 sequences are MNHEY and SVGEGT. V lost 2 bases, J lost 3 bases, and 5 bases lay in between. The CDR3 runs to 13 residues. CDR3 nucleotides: TGTGCCAGCAGTTACGCAAACTACAATGAGCAGTTCTTC. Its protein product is CASSYANYNEQFF.

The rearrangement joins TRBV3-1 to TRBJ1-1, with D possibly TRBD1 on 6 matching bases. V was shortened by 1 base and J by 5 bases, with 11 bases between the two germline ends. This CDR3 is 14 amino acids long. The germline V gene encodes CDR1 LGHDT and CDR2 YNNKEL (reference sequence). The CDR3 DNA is TGTGCCAGCAGCCAAGGGGGTCAGGGGACTGAAGCTTTCTTT. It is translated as CASSQGGQGTEAFF.

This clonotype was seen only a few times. The CDR3 nucleotides read TGTGCCAGCGAAATGAGGGGACTAGCGGGAGTAGAGCAGTTCTTC. It specifies CASEMRGLAGVEQFF. The genes are TRBV2 and TRBJ2-1; 14 bases line up with TRBD2. The CDR3 length is 15 residues. Germline CDR1 and CDR2: SNHLY and FYNNEI. With V trimmed by 8 bases and J by 10 bases, 10 bases remained unmatched.

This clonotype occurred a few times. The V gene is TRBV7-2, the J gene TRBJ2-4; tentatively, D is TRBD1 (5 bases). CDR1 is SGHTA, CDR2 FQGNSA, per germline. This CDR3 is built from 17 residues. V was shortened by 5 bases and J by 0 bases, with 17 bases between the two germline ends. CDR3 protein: CASSILRQTLAKNIQYF. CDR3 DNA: TGTGCCAGCAGCATACTCCGACAGACTCTAGCCAAAAACATTCAGTACTTC.

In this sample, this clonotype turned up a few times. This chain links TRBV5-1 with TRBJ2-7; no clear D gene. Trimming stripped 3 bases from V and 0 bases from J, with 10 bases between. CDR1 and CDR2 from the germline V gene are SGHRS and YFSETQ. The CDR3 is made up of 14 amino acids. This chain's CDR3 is CASSSGSSSYEQYF. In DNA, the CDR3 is TGCGCCAGCAGCTCCGGGTCTTCCTCCTACGAGCAGTACTTC.

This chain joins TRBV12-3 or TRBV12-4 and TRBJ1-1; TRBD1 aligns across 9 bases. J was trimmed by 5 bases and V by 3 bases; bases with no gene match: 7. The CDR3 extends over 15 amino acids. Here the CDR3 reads CASSFGGTGKTEAFF. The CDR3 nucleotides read TGTGCCAGCAGTTTTGGCGGGACAGGGAAAACTGAAGCTTTCTTT.

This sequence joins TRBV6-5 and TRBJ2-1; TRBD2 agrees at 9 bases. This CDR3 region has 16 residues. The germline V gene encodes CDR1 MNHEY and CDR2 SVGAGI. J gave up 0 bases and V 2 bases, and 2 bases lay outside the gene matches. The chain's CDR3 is CASSYISGSSYNEQFF. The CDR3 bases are TGTGCCAGCAGTTACATTAGCGGGAGCTCCTACAATGAGCAGTTCTTC.

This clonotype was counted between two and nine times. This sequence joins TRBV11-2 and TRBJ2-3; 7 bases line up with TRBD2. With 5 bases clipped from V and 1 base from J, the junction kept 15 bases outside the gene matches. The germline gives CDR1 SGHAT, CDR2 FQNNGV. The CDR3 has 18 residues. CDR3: CASSPEWGRAGGTDTQYF. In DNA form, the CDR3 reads TGTGCCAGCAGCCCCGAGTGGGGTAGGGCGGGGGGCACAGATACGCAGTATTTT.

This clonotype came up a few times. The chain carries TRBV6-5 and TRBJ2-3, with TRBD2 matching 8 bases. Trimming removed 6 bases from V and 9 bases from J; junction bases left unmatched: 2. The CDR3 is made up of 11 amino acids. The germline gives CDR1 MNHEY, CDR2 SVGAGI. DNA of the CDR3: TGTGCCAGCAGACGGGAGGGAACGCAGTATTTT. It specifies CASRREGTQYF.

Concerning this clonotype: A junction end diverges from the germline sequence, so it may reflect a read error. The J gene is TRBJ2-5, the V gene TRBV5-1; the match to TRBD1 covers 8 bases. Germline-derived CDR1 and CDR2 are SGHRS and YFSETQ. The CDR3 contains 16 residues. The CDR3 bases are TGCGCCAGCAGCTCCGATACCGGGACAGGCCAACAGACCCAGTACTTC. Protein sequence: CASSSDTGTGQQTQYF.

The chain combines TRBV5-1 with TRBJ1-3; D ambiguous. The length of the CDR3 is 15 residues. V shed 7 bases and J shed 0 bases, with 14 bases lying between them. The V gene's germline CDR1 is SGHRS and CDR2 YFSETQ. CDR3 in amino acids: CASSQQPLSGNTIYF. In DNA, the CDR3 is TGCGCCAGCTCCCAACAGCCTCTCTCTGGAAACACCATATATTTT.

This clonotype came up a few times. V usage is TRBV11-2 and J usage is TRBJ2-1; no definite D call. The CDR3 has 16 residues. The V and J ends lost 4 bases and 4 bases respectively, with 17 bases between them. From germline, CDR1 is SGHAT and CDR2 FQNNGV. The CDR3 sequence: CASSSHGVLRYNEQFF. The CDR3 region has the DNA TGTGCCAGCAGCTCCCATGGAGTACTCAGATACAATGAGCAGTTCTTC.

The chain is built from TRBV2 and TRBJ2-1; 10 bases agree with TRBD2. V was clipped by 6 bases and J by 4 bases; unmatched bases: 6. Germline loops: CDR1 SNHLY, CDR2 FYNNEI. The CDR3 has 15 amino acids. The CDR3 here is CASSETSGLYNEQFF. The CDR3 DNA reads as TGTGCCAGCAGCGAGACTAGCGGGCTATACAATGAGCAGTTCTTC.

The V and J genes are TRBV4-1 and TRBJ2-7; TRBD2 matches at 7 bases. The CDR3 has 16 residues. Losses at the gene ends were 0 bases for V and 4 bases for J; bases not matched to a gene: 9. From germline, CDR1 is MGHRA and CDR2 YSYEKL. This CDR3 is CASSQELTLAEYEQYF. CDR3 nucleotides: TGCGCCAGCAGCCAAGAGCTGACGCTAGCGGAATACGAGCAGTACTTC.

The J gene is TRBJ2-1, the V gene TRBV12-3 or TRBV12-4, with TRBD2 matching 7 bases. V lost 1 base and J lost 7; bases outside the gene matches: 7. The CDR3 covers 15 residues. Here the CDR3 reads CASSLEWEGRNEQFF. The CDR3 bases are TGTGCCAGCAGTTTAGAGTGGGAGGGCCGGAATGAGCAGTTCTTC.